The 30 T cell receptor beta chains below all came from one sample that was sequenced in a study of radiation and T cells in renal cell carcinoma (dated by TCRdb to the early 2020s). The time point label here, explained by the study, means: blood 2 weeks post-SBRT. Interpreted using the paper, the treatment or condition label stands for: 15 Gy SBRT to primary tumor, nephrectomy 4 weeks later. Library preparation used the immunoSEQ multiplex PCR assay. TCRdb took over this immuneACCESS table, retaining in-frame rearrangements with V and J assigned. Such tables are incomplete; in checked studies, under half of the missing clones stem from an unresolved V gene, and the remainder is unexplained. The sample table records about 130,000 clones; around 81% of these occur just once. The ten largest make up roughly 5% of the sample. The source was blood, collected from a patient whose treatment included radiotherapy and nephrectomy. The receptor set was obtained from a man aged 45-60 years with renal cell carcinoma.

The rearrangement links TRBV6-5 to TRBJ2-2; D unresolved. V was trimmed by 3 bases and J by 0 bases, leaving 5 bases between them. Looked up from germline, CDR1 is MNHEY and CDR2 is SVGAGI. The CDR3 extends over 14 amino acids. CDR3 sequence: CASSYGANTGELFF. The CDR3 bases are TGTGCCAGCAGTTATGGGGCGAACACCGGGGAGCTGTTTTTT.

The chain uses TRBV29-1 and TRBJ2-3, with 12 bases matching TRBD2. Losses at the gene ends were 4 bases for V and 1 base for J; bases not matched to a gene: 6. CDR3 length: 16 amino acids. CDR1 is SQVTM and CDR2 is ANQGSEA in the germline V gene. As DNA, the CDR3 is TGCAGCGTTGGAGCTAGCGGGAGGGCCCGCACAGATACGCAGTATTTT. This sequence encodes CSVGASGRARTDTQYF.

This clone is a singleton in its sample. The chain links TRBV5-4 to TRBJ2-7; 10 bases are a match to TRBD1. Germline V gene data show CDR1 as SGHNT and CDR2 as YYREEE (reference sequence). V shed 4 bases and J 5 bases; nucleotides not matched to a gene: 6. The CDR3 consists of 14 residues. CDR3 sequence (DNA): TGTGCCAGCAGCACGAGGACAGGGGGAAACGAGCAGTACTTC. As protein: CASSTRTGGNEQYF.

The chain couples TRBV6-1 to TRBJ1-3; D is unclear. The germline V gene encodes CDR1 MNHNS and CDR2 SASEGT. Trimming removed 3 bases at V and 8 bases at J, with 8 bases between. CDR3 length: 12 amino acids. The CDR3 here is CASSDAGDTIYF. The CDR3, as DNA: TGTGCCAGCAGTGATGCGGGCGACACCATATATTTT.

The CDR3 DNA is TGTGCCAGCGGACAGGACCCCTACGAGCAGTACTTC. Translated: CASGQDPYEQYF. The V and J genes are TRBV7-9 and TRBJ2-7, with 7 positions matching TRBD1. This CDR3 contains 12 residues. The junction had 3 bases not matched to a gene; V was cut back by 8 bases and J by 2 bases. CDR1 is SEHNR, CDR2 FQNEAQ, per germline (reference sequence).

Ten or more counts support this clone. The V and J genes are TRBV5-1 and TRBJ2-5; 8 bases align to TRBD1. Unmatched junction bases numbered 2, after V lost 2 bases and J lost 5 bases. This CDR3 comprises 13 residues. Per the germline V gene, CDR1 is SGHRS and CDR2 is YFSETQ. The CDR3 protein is CASSLQGVETQYF. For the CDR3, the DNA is TGCGCCAGCAGCTTACAGGGGGTTGAGACCCAGTACTTC.

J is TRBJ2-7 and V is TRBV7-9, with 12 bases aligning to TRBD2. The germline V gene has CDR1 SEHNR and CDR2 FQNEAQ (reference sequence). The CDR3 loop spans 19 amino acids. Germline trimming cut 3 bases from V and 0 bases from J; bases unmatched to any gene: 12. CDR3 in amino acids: CASSFTWTSGVESSYEQYF. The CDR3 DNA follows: TGTGCCAGCAGCTTCACTTGGACTAGCGGGGTTGAAAGCTCCTACGAGCAGTACTTC.

The CDR3, as DNA: TGTGCCAGCAGTGTCCGGGACCCTATCGGCGCCCAGTACTTC. This codes for CASSVRDPIGAQYF. The chain uses TRBV6-1 and TRBJ2-5, with D possibly called TRBD1 or TRBD2 (5 bases each). The V and J ends lost 4 bases and 9 bases respectively, with 18 bases between them. Germline-derived CDR1 and CDR2 are MNHNS and SASEGT. The CDR3 extends over 14 amino acids.

CDR3 DNA sequence: TGTGCCAGCGCTATATCCCGGGCCCTCTCCTACGAGCAGTACTTC. Translated: CASAISRALSYEQYF. The V gene is TRBV11-2, the J gene TRBJ2-7; no definite D call. Germline lookup yields CDR1 SGHAT and CDR2 FQNNGV. This CDR3 spans 15 amino acids. V lost 8 bases to trimming and J lost 0 bases, with 17 bases between them.

CDR3 sequence reads: CASSPLGGDNEQFF. CDR3 sequence (DNA): TGTGCCAGCAGCCCCCTGGGAGGGGATAATGAGCAGTTCTTC. The rearrangement uses TRBV5-8 and TRBJ2-1; 7 nucleotides line up with TRBD2. CDR1 and CDR2 from the germline V gene are SGHTS and YDEGEE. The CDR3 consists of 14 residues. With 4 bases clipped from V and 7 bases from J, the junction kept 8 bases outside the gene matches.

CDR3 loop: CASSRSVGELFF. The CDR3 nucleotides are TGTGCCAGCAGCCGAAGTGTCGGGGAGCTGTTTTTT. This chain joins TRBV7-2 and TRBJ2-2; D is ambiguous. CDR3 length: 12 amino acids. From germline, CDR1 is SGHTA and CDR2 FQGNSA. Trimming cost V 5 bases and J 7 bases, with 8 bases left between them.

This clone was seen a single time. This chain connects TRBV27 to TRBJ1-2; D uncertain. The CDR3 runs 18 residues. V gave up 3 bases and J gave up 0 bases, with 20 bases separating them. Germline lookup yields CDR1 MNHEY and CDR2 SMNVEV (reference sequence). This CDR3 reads CASSLTWKPTPANYGYTF. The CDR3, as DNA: TGTGCCAGCAGTTTGACATGGAAGCCGACACCTGCTAACTATGGCTACACCTTC.

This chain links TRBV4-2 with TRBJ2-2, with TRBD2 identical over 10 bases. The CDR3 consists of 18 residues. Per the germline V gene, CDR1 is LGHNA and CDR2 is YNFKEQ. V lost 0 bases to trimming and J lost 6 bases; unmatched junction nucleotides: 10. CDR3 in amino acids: CASSQERASGGFSGELFF. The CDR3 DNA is TGTGCCAGCAGCCAAGAGAGGGCTAGCGGGGGCTTTTCCGGGGAGCTGTTTTTT.

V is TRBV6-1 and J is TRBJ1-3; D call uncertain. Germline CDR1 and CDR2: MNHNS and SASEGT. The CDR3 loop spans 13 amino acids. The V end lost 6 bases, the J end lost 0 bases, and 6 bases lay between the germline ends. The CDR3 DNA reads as TGTGCCAGCAGGTCGAACTCTGGAAACACCATATATTTT. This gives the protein CASRSNSGNTIYF.

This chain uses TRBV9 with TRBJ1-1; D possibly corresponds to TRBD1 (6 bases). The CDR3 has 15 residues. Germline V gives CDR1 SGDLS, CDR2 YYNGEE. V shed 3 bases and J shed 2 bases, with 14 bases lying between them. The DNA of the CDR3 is TGTGCCAGCAGCGCGACAGGCTACTTAAACACTGAAGCTTTCTTT. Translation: CASSATGYLNTEAFF.

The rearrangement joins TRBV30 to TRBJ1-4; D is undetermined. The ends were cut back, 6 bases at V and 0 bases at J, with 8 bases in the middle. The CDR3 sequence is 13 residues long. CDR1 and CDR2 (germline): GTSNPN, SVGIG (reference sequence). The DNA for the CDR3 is TGTGCCTGCCCAGGTCCAACTAATGAAAAACTGTTTTTT. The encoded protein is CACPGPTNEKLFF.

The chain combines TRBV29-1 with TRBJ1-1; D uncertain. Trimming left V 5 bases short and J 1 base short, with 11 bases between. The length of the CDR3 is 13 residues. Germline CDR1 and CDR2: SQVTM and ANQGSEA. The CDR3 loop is CSVTVQANTEAFF. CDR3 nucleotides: TGCAGCGTTACGGTCCAGGCGAACACTGAAGCTTTCTTT.

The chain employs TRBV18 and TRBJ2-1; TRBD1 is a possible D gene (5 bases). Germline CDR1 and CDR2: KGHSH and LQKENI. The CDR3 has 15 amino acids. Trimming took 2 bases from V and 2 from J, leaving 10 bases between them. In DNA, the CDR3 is TGTGCCAGCTCACCAGGCAGGGTGACCTACAATGAGCAGTTCTTC. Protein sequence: CASSPGRVTYNEQFF. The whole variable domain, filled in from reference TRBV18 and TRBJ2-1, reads NAGVMQNPRHLVRRRGQEARLRCSPMKGHSHVYWYRQLPEEGLKFMVYLQKENIIDESGMPKERFSAEFPKEGPSILRIQQVVRGDSAAYFCASSPGRVTYNEQFFGPGTRLTVL.

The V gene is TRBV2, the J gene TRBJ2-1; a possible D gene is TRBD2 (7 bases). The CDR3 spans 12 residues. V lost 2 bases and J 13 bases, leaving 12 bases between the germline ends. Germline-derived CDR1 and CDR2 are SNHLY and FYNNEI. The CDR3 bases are TGTGCCAGCAGTGAACGAGGGGGGGTACAGTTCTTC. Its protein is CASSERGGVQFF. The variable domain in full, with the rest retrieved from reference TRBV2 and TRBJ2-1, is EPEVTQTPSHQVTQMGQEVILRCVPISNHLYFYWYRQILGQKVEFLVSFYNNEISEKSEIFDDQFSVERPDGSNFTLKIRSTKLEDSAMYFCASSERGGVQFFGPGTRLTVL.

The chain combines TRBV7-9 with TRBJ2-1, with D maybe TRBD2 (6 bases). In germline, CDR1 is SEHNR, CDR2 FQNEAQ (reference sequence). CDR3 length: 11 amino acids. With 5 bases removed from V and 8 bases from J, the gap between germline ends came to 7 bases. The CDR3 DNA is TGTGCCAGCAGCCGGGACTATGAGCAGTTCTTC. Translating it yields CASSRDYEQFF.

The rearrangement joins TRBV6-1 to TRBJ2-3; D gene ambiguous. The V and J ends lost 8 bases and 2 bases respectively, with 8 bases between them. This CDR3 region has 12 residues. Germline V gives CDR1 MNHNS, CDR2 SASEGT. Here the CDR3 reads CASPTYTDTQYF. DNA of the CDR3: TGTGCCAGCCCTACATACACAGATACGCAGTATTTT.

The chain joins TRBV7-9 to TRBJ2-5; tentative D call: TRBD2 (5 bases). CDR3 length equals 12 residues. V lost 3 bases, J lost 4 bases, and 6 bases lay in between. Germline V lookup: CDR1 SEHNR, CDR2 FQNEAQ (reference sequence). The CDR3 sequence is CASSFGGETQYF. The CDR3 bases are TGTGCCAGCAGCTTTGGAGGAGAGACCCAGTACTTC.

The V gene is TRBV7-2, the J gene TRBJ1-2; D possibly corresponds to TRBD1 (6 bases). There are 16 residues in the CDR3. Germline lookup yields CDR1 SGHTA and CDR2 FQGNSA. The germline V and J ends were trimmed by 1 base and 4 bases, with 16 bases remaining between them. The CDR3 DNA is TGTGCCAGCAGCTTAGGCGGGGGGGGCGACAGCTATGGCTACACCTTC. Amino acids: CASSLGGGGDSYGYTF.

Here the CDR3 DNA reads TGTGCCTGGAGTATGGGGACAGGGACAACTAATGAAAAACTGTTTTTT. Encoded protein: CAWSMGTGTTNEKLFF. This chain joins TRBV30 and TRBJ1-4; 9 nucleotides match TRBD1. The CDR3 covers 16 residues. V lost 2 bases and J lost 0; bases outside the gene matches: 4. The germline CDR1 and CDR2 sequences are GTSNPN and SVGIG (reference sequence).

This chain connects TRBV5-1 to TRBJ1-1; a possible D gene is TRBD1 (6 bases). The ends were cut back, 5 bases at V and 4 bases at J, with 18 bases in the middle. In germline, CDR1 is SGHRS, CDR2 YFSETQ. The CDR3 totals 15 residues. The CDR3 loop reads CASSFQWEGGTEAFF. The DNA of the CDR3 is TGCGCCAGCAGTTTCCAGTGGGAGGGGGGCACTGAAGCTTTCTTT.

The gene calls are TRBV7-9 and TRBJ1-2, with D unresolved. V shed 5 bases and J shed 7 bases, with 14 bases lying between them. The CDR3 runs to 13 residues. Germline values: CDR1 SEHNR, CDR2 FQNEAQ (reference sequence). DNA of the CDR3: TGTGCCAGCAGCCCCCACGACTTGGGTGGCTACACCTTC. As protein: CASSPHDLGGYTF.

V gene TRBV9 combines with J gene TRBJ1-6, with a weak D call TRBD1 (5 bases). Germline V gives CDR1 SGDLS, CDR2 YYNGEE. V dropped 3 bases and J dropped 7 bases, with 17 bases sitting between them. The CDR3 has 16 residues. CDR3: CASSGRSGTDNSPLHF. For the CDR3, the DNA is TGTGCCAGCAGCGGGAGGTCCGGGACGGACAATTCACCCCTCCACTTT.

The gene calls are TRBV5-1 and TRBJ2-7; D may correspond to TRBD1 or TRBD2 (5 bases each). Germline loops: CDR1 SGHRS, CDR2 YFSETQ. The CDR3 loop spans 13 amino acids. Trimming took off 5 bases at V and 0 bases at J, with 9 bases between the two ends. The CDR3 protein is CASRRDGSYEQYF. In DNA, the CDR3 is TGCGCCAGCAGACGGGACGGCTCCTACGAGCAGTACTTC.

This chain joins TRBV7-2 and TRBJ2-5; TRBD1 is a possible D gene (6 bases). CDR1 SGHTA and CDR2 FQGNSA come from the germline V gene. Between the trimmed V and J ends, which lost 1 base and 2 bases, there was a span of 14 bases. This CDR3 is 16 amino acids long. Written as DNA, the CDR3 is TGTGCCAGCAGCTTAGGGTGGTTTGGACAGCAAGAGACCCAGTACTTC. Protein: CASSLGWFGQQETQYF.

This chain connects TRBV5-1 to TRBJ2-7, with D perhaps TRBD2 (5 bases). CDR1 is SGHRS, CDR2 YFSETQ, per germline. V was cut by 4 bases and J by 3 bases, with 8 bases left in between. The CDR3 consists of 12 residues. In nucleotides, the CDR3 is TGCGCCAGCAGCCTGGGAGACTACGAGCAGTACTTC. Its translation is CASSLGDYEQYF.